The sequence of this TCR beta chain was determined in a study of blood T cell repertoires in COVID-19. Study-wide context: Sites in the United States, Italy and Spain provided acute and convalescent COVID-19 samples.

From germline, CDR1 is SGHTA and CDR2 FQGTGA. CDR3 length: 16 residues. Unmatched junction bases numbered 7, after V lost 5 bases and J lost 1 base. TCRdb keeps only in-frame clones here, not all; method: immunoSEQ multiplex PCR. The data show approximately 51,000 clones, roughly nine tenths seen once. This sequence was found in a man aged 70 or older with active COVID-19. The specimen was peripheral blood. The gene calls are TRBV7-3 and TRBJ2-3; TRBD1 matches at 9 bases. CDR3 nucleotides: TGTGCCAGCAGCCAACTGGGACAGGGAGGCACAGATACGCAGTATTTT. This translates into CASSQLGQGGTDTQYF.